The TCR beta chain described here comes from a study of beta chain features in type 1 diabetes. General observations from the study: TCRB CDR3 length was moderately but significantly reduced in all four CD4+ subsets of Type 1 diabetes patients.

As every portion of the isolated RNA was reverse transcribed, the sequencing read expressed TCRB transcripts. Data came from immunoSEQ multiplex PCR; TCRdb stores just in-frame clones and leaves some out. In the table there are hundreds of thousands of clones, about a tenth of which are singletons. This clone was observed a few times. Its target is not known. The CDR3 runs to 15 residues. V was trimmed by 3 bases and J by 11 bases, leaving 17 bases between them. Germline V gene lookup returns CDR1 SGHTA and CDR2 FQGNSA. V and J are TRBV7-2 and TRBJ1-6, with D perhaps matching TRBD1 (6 bases). This TCR derives from a man aged 30-40 years with type 1 diabetes. Sequenced input: naive CD4+ T cells from blood. The CDR3 reads CASSLGSGGGPPLHF. DNA for the CDR3: TGTGCCAGCAGCTTGGGCTCCGGGGGGGGGCCACCCCTCCACTTT.